The 30 T cell receptor beta chains in this list originate from one sample, sequenced in a study of blood T cell repertoires in COVID-19. TCRdb's table, derived via immunoSEQ multiplex PCR, lists solely in-frame clones and lacks some. The sample holds 100,000 to 150,000 clones, about 70% seen once. The specimen sequenced was peripheral blood. The origin of the receptors is a woman aged 65 to 85 with acute or convalescent COVID-19.

The rearrangement uses TRBV30 and TRBJ2-7, with 11 bases fitting TRBD1. V lost 8 bases, J lost 10 bases, and 10 bases stayed unmatched. There are 12 residues in the CDR3. Per the germline V gene, CDR1 is GTSNPN and CDR2 is SVGIG (reference sequence). The CDR3 nucleotides read TGTGCCGGGGGGGGACAGGGGGGCCTACAGTACTTC. It codes for CAGGGQGGLQYF. Using reference TRBV30 and TRBJ2-7 for the parts outside the CDR3, the full variable domain is SQTIHQWPATLVQPVGSPLSLECTVEGTSNPNLYWYRQAAGRGLQLLFYSVGIGQISSEVPQNLSASRPQDRQFILSSKKLLLSDSGFYLCAGGGQGGLQYFGPGTRLTVT.

V gene TRBV7-6 combines with J gene TRBJ2-3; the match to TRBD2 covers 13 bases. Trimming removed 3 bases from V and 5 bases from J; junction bases left unmatched: 2. CDR3 length: 15 amino acids. In germline, CDR1 is SGHVS, CDR2 FNYEAQ. For the CDR3, the DNA is TGTGCCAGCAGCTTTGGGACTAGCGGGAAAGATACGCAGTATTTT. As protein: CASSFGTSGKDTQYF.

The CDR3 protein is CASSLGFNTGELFF. In nucleotides, the CDR3 is TGTGCCAGCAGCTTGGGCTTCAACACCGGGGAGCTGTTTTTT. The chain joins TRBV7-3 to TRBJ2-2, with unresolved D. Germline CDR1 SGHTA, CDR2 FQGTGA. Deletions cut 3 bases from V and 2 bases from J, with 7 bases between. This CDR3 spans 14 amino acids. The entire variable domain, with the rest obtained from reference TRBV7-3 and TRBJ2-2, is as follows: GAGVSQTPSNKVTEKGKYVELRCDPISGHTALYWYRQSLGQGPEFLIYFQGTGAADDSGLPNDRFFAVRPEGSVSTLKIQRTERGDSAVYLCASSLGFNTGELFFGEGSRLTVL.

This clone was detected once. This chain uses TRBV6-1 with TRBJ1-1; D is perhaps TRBD1 (6 bases). Trimming removed 2 bases at V and 0 bases at J, with 13 bases between. The germline gives CDR1 MNHNS, CDR2 SASEGT. CDR3 length: 16 amino acids. CDR3 sequence reads: CASSETWTAMNTEAFF. CDR3 coding DNA: TGTGCCAGCAGTGAAACCTGGACAGCTATGAACACTGAAGCTTTCTTT.

The chain employs TRBV28 and TRBJ2-1, with 8 bases lining up with TRBD2. The CDR3 runs 16 residues. The germline CDR1 and CDR2 sequences are MDHEN and SYDVKM. V gave up 6 bases and J gave up 7 bases; unmatched junction bases: 14. CDR3 sequence (DNA): TGTGCCAGCAGCCCGGGGGGCGGGAGGCTCCTAAATGAGCAGTTCTTC. Protein sequence: CASSPGGGRLLNEQFF.

The CDR3 loop is CATSDPGSGANVLTF. In nucleotides, the CDR3 is TGTGCCACCAGTGATCCAGGGTCTGGGGCCAACGTCCTGACTTTC. The V call is TRBV24-1, the J call TRBJ2-6; TRBD1 might be the D (5 bases). The CDR3 covers 15 residues. Trimming took 3 bases from V and 1 from J, leaving 6 bases between them. The V gene's germline CDR1 is KGHDR and CDR2 SFDVKD.

The genes are TRBV7-9 and TRBJ1-2; D is uncertain. Trimming cost V 1 base and J 4 bases, with 4 bases left between them. The CDR3 runs 12 residues. The germline V gene encodes CDR1 SEHNR and CDR2 FQNEAQ (reference sequence). The CDR3 DNA follows: TGTGCCAGCAGCTTAGGCGCCTATGGCTACACCTTC. It codes for CASSLGAYGYTF.

The chain couples TRBV19 to TRBJ1-1; D is undetermined. The CDR3 totals 13 residues. Trimming removed 0 bases from V and 5 bases from J, with 7 bases in between. CDR1 and CDR2 (germline): LNHDA, SQIVND (reference sequence). The CDR3 DNA reads TGTGCCAGTAGTATAGATCAGAGGACTGAAGCTTTCTTT. It specifies CASSIDQRTEAFF.

V and J are TRBV4-1 and TRBJ2-7, with 7 positions matching TRBD1. Trimming at V came to 5 bases and at J to 0 bases, leaving 7 bases not matched to a gene. The germline CDR1 and CDR2 sequences are MGHRA and YSYEKL. CDR3 length: 15 residues. This chain's CDR3 is CASSTRQGSSYEQYF. CDR3 DNA: TGCGCCAGCAGCACAAGACAGGGCTCCTCCTACGAGCAGTACTTC.

The gene calls are TRBV6-5 and TRBJ2-2; TRBD2 might be the D (6 bases). The germline V and J ends were trimmed by 5 bases and 5 bases, with 9 bases remaining between them. The CDR3 spans 13 residues. The V gene's germline CDR1 is MNHEY and CDR2 SVGAGI. The CDR3 coding sequence is TGTGCCAGCAGTCTGGAGGGAACCGGGGAGCTGTTTTTT. It codes for CASSLEGTGELFF.

The V call is TRBV6-1, the J call TRBJ2-3; tentatively, D is TRBD2 (5 bases). The germline V gene has CDR1 MNHNS and CDR2 SASEGT. CDR3 length: 15 residues. Trimming removed 2 bases at V and 3 bases at J, with 12 bases between. CDR3 bases: TGTGCCAGCAGTGAAAGGTCGGGATGGACAGATACGCAGTATTTT. Its translation: CASSERSGWTDTQYF.

Written as DNA, the CDR3 is TGTGCCAGCAGCCCAGGGTGGGGAACAGATACGCAGTATTTT. It encodes CASSPGWGTDTQYF. The chain employs TRBV3-1 (or the pseudogene TRBV3-2) and TRBJ2-3; perhaps TRBD1 as D (5 bases). The CDR3 covers 14 residues. Germline V gene data show CDR1 as LGHDT and CDR2 as YNNKEL (reference sequence). Trimming shortened V by 4 bases and J by 3 bases, and 11 bases separated the two germline ends.

The chain recombines TRBV6-5 with TRBJ1-2; 8 bases line up with TRBD1. The CDR3 has 12 amino acids. The germline CDR1 and CDR2 sequences are MNHEY and SVGAGI. V was clipped by 6 bases and J by 9 bases; unmatched bases: 6. The chain's CDR3 is CASSRRTGRYTF. For the CDR3, the DNA is TGTGCCAGCAGCCGACGGACAGGGCGCTACACCTTC.

V and J are TRBV7-3 and TRBJ2-1; tentative D call: TRBD2 (6 bases). The germline V gene encodes CDR1 SGHTA and CDR2 FQGTGA. The CDR3 length is 13 residues. V lost 5 bases and J 8 bases, leaving 13 bases between the germline ends. The CDR3 DNA follows: TGTGCCAGCAGCCCGGGGAGGCGCGATGAGCAGTTCTTC. Its translation is CASSPGRRDEQFF.

The rearrangement uses TRBV19 and TRBJ1-6; weak D call: TRBD1 (5 bases). Germline V lookup: CDR1 LNHDA, CDR2 SQIVND (reference sequence). CDR3 size: 14 residues. Between the trimmed V and J ends, which lost 11 bases and 3 bases, there was a span of 14 bases. The CDR3 sequence is CAARGGLYNSPLHF. In nucleotides, the CDR3 is TGTGCCGCAAGGGGAGGACTCTATAATTCACCCCTCCACTTT. The full variable domain, its missing parts supplied by reference TRBV19 and TRBJ1-6, is DGGITQSPKYLFRKEGQNVTLSCEQNLNHDAMYWYRQDPGQGLRLIYYSQIVNDFQKGDIAEGYSVSREKKESFPLTVTSAQKNPTAFYLCAARGGLYNSPLHFGNGTRLTVT.

The V gene is TRBV2, the J gene TRBJ2-5, with 8 bases identical to TRBD1. Germline assignment: CDR1 SNHLY and CDR2 FYNNEI. Trimming cost V 6 bases and J 4 bases; bases outside gene matches: 4. The CDR3 has 13 amino acids. CDR3 loop: CASRPTGGETQYF. For the CDR3, the DNA is TGTGCCAGCAGGCCCACAGGGGGAGAGACCCAGTACTTC.

The chain recombines TRBV28 with TRBJ2-2; D uncertain. V lost 2 bases, J lost 5 bases, and 9 bases lay in between. CDR3 length: 14 amino acids. Per the germline V gene, CDR1 is MDHEN and CDR2 is SYDVKM. CDR3 in amino acids: CASSLGHQTGELFF. CDR3 nucleotide sequence: TGTGCCAGCAGTTTAGGGCATCAGACCGGGGAGCTGTTTTTT.

J is TRBJ2-7 and V is TRBV9; D possibly corresponds to TRBD2 (5 bases). The CDR3 consists of 13 residues. CDR1 is SGDLS, CDR2 YYNGEE, per germline. V gave up 0 bases and J gave up 6 bases, with 10 bases separating them. CDR3 nucleotides: TGTGCCAGCAGCGTAGTACCCGGGGTCGAGCAGTACTTC. This codes for CASSVVPGVEQYF.

This clone was seen more than once but under ten times. The J gene is TRBJ2-1, the V gene TRBV6-5; 8 nucleotides agree with TRBD1. CDR1 and CDR2 from the germline V gene are MNHEY and SVGAGI. Trimming took 6 bases from V and 0 from J; bases not matched to a gene: 4. CDR3 length: 15 residues. Here the CDR3 reads CASRRTGNSYNEQFF. As DNA, the CDR3 is TGTGCCAGCAGACGGACAGGGAACTCCTACAATGAGCAGTTCTTC.

The rearrangement joins TRBV7-2 to TRBJ1-4, with no clear D. The germline V and J ends were trimmed by 4 bases and 4 bases, with 13 bases remaining between them. This CDR3 has 15 residues. Germline CDR1 reads SGHTA; CDR2 reads FQGNSA. The DNA of the CDR3 is TGTGCCAGCAGCTCCGGTCTAGGCCTTAATGAAAAACTGTTTTTT. Its translation: CASSSGLGLNEKLFF.

The gene calls are TRBV18 and TRBJ1-4; no clear D gene. Germline lookup yields CDR1 KGHSH and CDR2 LQKENI. Trimming removed 9 bases from V and 7 bases from J, with 18 bases in between. The CDR3 runs to 14 residues. In DNA, the CDR3 is TGTGCCAGTCGCGCCTCCGGCCAGGTTGAAAAACTGTTTTTT. Its protein is CASRASGQVEKLFF.

A single count supports this clone. The V gene is TRBV6-5, the J gene TRBJ2-2, with D tentatively TRBD2 (5 bases). The CDR3 sequence is 14 residues long. The ends were cut back, 6 bases at V and 0 bases at J, with 8 bases in the middle. The germline V gene has CDR1 MNHEY and CDR2 SVGAGI. The CDR3 region is CASSGLANTGELFF. The CDR3 DNA reads as TGTGCCAGCAGCGGACTGGCGAACACCGGGGAGCTGTTTTTT.

This clone was found a few times. J is TRBJ2-1 and V is TRBV7-9; D gene uncertain. Trimming left V 2 bases short and J 6 bases short, with 5 bases between. Looked up from germline, CDR1 is SEHNR and CDR2 is FQNEAQ (reference sequence). This CDR3 has 12 amino acids. The CDR3 region has the DNA TGTGCCAGCAGCTTATTCATCAATGAGCAGTTCTTC. Residues: CASSLFINEQFF.

The table lists this clone with many counts. The gene calls are TRBV7-8 and TRBJ1-5, with 8 bases matching TRBD1. Germline CDR1 reads SGHVS; CDR2 reads FQNEAQ. V was pared by 3 bases and J by 5 bases, with 15 bases of the junction left unmatched. The CDR3 sequence is 18 residues long. CDR3 bases: TGTGCCAGCAGCTTCCAAGCCTCCGGGACAGGAGGTTATCAGCCCCAGCATTTT. Protein: CASSFQASGTGGYQPQHF.

The gene calls are TRBV15 and TRBJ1-5; no clear D gene. The V and J ends lost 0 bases and 0 bases respectively, with 6 bases between them. Germline CDR1 LNHNV, CDR2 YYDKDF (reference sequence). The CDR3 consists of 15 residues. The CDR3: CATSRDRYSNQPQHF. As DNA, the CDR3 is TGTGCCACCAGCAGAGATCGGTATAGCAATCAGCCCCAGCATTTT.

This clone has just a few counts. The chain uses TRBV19 and TRBJ2-2, with TRBD2 matching 11 bases. The CDR3 is made up of 16 amino acids. V lost 4 bases and J lost 5; bases outside the gene matches: 6. Germline loops: CDR1 LNHDA, CDR2 SQIVND (reference sequence). The DNA of the CDR3 is TGTGCCAGTAGTAGAGGACTAGCGGGTAGGACCGGGGAGCTGTTTTTT. This translates into CASSRGLAGRTGELFF.

This clone was recorded many times. The genes are TRBV6-2 or TRBV6-3 and TRBJ2-3, with TRBD2 identical over 14 bases. CDR1 and CDR2 (germline): MNHEY, SVGEGT. Unmatched junction bases numbered 5, after V lost 4 bases and J lost 5 bases. The CDR3 runs to 16 residues. CDR3 sequence reads: CASSSGLAGAGDTQYF. CDR3 nucleotides: TGTGCCAGCAGTTCGGGACTAGCGGGGGCAGGAGATACGCAGTATTTT.

This clone was observed a few times. The chain joins TRBV28 to TRBJ2-5, with 12 bases identical to TRBD2. The CDR3 is 16 residues long. Trimming took 1 base from V and 4 from J; bases not matched to a gene: 4. CDR1 is MDHEN, CDR2 SYDVKM, per germline. The CDR3 DNA sequence: TGTGCCAGCAGTTTATATCTAGCGGGAGGGCTAGAGACCCAGTACTTC. Encoded protein: CASSLYLAGGLETQYF.

V is TRBV19 and J is TRBJ2-7, with 9 bases that match TRBD1. The germline gives CDR1 LNHDA, CDR2 SQIVND (reference sequence). The CDR3 spans 14 residues. V gave up 7 bases and J gave up 7 bases; unmatched junction bases: 11. CDR3 loop: CASKQGAGRGEQYF. The DNA for the CDR3 is TGTGCCAGTAAACAGGGGGCAGGCCGAGGGGAGCAGTACTTC.

The rearrangement joins TRBV3-1 (or the pseudogene TRBV3-2) to TRBJ1-1, with D possibly TRBD1 on 5 matching bases. This CDR3 has 13 amino acids. V was shortened by 1 base and J by 6 bases, with 9 bases between the two germline ends. Germline V gene sequence: CDR1 LGHDT, CDR2 YNNKEL (reference sequence). For the CDR3, the DNA is TGTGCCAGCAGCCAAGGGGGCCGCCCTGAAGCTTTCTTT. Translating gives CASSQGGRPEAFF.